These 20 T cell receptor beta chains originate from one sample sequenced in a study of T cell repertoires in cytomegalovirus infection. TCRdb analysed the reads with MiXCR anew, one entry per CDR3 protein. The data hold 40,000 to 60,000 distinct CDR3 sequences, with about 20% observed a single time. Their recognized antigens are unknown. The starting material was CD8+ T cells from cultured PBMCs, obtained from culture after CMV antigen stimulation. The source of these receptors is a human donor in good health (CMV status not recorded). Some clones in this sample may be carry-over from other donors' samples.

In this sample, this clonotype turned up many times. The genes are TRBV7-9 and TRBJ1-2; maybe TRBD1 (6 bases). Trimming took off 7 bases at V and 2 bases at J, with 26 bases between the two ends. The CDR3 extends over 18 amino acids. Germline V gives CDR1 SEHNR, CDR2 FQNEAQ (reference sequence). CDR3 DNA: TGTGCCAGCACCCACCAAGGAGGGGGGATGTGGAAGAACTATGGCTACACCTTC. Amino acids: CASTHQGGGMWKNYGYTF.

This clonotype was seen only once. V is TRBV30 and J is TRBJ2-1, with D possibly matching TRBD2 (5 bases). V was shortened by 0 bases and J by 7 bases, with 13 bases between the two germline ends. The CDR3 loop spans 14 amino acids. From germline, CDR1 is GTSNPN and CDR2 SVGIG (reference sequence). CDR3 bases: TGTGCCTGGAGTGTAGGTGGGAGAAGGAATGAGCAGTTCTTC. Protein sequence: CAWSVGGRRNEQFF.

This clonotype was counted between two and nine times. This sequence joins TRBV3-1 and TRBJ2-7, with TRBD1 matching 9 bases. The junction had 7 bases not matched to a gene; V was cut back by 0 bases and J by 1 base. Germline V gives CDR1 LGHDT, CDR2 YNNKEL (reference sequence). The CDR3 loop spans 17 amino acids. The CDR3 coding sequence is TGTGCCAGCAGCCAAGATAAAAGGACAGGGGTTTCCTACGAGCAGTACTTC. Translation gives CASSQDKRTGVSYEQYF.

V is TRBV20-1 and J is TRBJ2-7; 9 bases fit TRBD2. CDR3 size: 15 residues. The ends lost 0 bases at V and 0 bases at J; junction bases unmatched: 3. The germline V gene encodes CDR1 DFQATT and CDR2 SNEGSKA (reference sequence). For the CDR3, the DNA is TGCAGTGCTAGAGATTTTAGCGGGAGCTCCTACGAGCAGTACTTC. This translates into CSARDFSGSSYEQYF.

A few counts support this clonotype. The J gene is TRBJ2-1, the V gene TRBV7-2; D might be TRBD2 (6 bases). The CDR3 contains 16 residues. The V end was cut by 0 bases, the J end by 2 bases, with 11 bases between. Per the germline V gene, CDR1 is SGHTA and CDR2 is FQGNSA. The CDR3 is CASSLAGGVPYNEQFF. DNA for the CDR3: TGTGCCAGCAGCTTAGCGGGCGGGGTCCCCTACAATGAGCAGTTCTTC.

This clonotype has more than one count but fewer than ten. CDR3 nucleotide sequence: TGTGCCAGCAGTTTAAGGTCAGGGGGACACTACGAGCAGTACTTC. It codes for CASSLRSGGHYEQYF. The rearrangement links TRBV12-3 or TRBV12-4 to TRBJ2-7; 7 positions agree with TRBD1. Trimming removed 2 bases from V and 3 bases from J; junction bases left unmatched: 7. The CDR3 length is 15 residues.

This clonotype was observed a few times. CDR3 in amino acids: CASSLWALDGNQPQHF. CDR3 DNA: TGTGCCAGCAGTTTATGGGCGCTGGACGGCAATCAGCCCCAGCATTTT. This chain connects TRBV12-3 or TRBV12-4 to TRBJ1-5; no firm D call. The length of the CDR3 is 16 residues. V lost 2 bases and J 2 bases, leaving 13 bases between the germline ends.

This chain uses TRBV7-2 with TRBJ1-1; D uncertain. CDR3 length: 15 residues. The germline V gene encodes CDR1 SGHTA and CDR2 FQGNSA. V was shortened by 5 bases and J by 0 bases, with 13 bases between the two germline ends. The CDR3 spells CASSADLALNTEAFF. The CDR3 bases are TGTGCCAGCAGCGCCGATTTGGCGTTGAACACTGAAGCTTTCTTT.

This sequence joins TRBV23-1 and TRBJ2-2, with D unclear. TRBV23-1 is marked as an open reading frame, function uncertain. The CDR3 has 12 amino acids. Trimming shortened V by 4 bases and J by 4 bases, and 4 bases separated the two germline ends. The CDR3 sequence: CASSRFTGELFF. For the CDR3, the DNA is TGCGCCAGCAGTCGCTTCACCGGGGAGCTGTTTTTT.

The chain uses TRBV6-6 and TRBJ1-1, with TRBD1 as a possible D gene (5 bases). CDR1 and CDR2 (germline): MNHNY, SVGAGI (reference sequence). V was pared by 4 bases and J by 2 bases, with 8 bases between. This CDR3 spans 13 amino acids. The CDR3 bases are TGTGCCAGCAGTTCCCAGGGAAACACTGAAGCTTTCTTT. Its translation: CASSSQGNTEAFF.

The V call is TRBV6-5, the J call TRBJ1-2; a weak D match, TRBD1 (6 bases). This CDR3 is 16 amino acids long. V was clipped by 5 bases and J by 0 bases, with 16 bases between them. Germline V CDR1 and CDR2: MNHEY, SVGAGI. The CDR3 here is CASSEGHPNANYGYTF. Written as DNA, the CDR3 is TGTGCCAGCAGTGAGGGACACCCGAACGCTAACTATGGCTACACCTTC.

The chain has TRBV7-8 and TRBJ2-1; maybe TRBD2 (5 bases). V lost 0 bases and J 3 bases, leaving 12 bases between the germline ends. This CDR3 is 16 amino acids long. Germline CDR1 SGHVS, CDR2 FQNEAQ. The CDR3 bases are TGTGCCAGCAGCTTAGCAGGCGGAGCGGACTACAATGAGCAGTTCTTC. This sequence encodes CASSLAGGADYNEQFF.

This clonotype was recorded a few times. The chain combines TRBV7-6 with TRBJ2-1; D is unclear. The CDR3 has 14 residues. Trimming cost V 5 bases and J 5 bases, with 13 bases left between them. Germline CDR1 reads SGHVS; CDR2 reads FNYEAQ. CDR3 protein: CASSRWIRDNEQFF. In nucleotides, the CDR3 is TGTGCCAGCAGCCGCTGGATTCGGGACAATGAGCAGTTCTTC.

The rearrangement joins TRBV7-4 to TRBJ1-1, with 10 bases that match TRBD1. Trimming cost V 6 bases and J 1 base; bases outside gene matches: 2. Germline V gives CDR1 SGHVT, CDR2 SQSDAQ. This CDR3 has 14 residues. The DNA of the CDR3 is TGTGCCAGCAGTTGGGACAGGGGGAACACTGAAGCTTTCTTT. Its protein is CASSWDRGNTEAFF. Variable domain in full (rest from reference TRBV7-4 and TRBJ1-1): GAGVSQSPRYKVAKRGRDVALRCDSISGHVTLYWYRQTLGQGSEVLTYSQSDAQRDKSGRPSGRFSAERPERSVSTLKIQRTEQGDSAVYLCASSWDRGNTEAFFGQGTRLTVV.

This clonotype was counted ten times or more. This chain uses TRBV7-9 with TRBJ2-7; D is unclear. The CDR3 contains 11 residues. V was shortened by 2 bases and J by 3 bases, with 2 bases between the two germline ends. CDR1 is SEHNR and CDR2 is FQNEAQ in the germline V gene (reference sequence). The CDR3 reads CASSLSYEQYF. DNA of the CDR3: TGTGCCAGCAGCTTAAGCTACGAGCAGTACTTC.

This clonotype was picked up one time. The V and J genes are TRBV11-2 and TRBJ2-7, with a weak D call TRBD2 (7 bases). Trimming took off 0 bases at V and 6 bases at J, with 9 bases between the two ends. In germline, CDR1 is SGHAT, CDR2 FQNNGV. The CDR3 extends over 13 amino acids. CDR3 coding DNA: TGTGCCAGCAGCTTAGAGGGAGGGGGCGAGCAGTACTTC. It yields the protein CASSLEGGGEQYF.

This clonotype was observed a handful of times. CDR3 in DNA: TGTGCCAGCAGCTTAGAAGGCTCACGGGGGGCGAACTATGGCTACACCTTC. Residues: CASSLEGSRGANYGYTF. V and J are TRBV7-8 and TRBJ1-2; D is perhaps TRBD1 (6 bases). In germline, CDR1 is SGHVS, CDR2 FQNEAQ. With 1 base removed from V and 2 bases from J, the gap between germline ends came to 17 bases. This CDR3 is 17 amino acids long.

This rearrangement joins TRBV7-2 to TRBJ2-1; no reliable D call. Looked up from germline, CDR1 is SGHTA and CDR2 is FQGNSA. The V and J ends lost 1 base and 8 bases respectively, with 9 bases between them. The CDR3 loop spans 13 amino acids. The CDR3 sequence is CASSLDPADEQFF. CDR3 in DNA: TGTGCCAGCAGCTTAGACCCAGCCGATGAGCAGTTCTTC.

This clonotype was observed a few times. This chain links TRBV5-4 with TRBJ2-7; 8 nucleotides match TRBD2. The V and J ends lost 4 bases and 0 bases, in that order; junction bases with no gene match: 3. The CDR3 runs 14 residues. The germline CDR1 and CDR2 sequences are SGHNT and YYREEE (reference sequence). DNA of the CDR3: TGTGCCAGCAGCCAGCGGGAGAGCTCCTACGAGCAGTACTTC. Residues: CASSQRESSYEQYF.

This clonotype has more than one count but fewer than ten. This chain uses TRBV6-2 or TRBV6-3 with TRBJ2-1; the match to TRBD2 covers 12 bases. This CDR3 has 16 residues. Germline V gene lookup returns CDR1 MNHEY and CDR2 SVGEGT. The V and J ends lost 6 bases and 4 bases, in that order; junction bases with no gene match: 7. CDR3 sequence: CASREGTSGFYNEQFF. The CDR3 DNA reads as TGTGCCAGCAGGGAAGGGACTAGCGGGTTTTACAATGAGCAGTTCTTC.